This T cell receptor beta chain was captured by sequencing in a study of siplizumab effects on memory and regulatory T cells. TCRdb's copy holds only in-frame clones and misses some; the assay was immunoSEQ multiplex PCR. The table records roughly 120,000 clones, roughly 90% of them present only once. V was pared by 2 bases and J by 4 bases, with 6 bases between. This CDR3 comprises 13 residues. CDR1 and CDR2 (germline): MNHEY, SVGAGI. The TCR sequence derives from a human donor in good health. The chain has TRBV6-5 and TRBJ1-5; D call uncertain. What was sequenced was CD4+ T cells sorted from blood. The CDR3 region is CASSYIENQPQHF. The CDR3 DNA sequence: TGTGCCAGCAGTTACATAGAGAATCAGCCCCAGCATTTT.